The text below deals with one TCR beta chain. Its antigen is unknown. This specimen comes from a study of cytomegalovirus exposure and HLA in healthy donors. Germline values: CDR1 SGHDT, CDR2 YYEEEE. V gave up 3 bases and J gave up 0 bases; unmatched junction bases: 2. This CDR3 has 14 amino acids. Primers included in the PCR were 60 Vbeta and 13 Jbeta primers. Sequenced by immunoSEQ multiplex PCR; TCRdb stores in-frame clones only, minus some. The sample holds about 95,000 clones, approximately 80% seen once. Points from the study as a whole: Altogether, some 170 TCR beta chains were recorded as cytomegalovirus-associated. For TCR beta chains, V- and J-gene trimming was later linked to a missense DCLRE1C variant. The classifier was said to identify cytomegalovirus status with high specificity and sensitivity. Analysis performed later found under 20,000 TCR beta sequences associated with HLA alleles at 0.05 false discovery rate.

The chain has TRBV5-6 and TRBJ1-2, with TRBD1 identical over 7 bases. Sequenced sample: PBMCs. The TCR originated in a woman aged 40-49 years in good health and CMV-seronegative. The CDR3 loop is CASSSGQSNYGYTF. In DNA, the CDR3 is TGTGCCAGCAGCTCGGGACAGTCTAACTATGGCTACACCTTC.